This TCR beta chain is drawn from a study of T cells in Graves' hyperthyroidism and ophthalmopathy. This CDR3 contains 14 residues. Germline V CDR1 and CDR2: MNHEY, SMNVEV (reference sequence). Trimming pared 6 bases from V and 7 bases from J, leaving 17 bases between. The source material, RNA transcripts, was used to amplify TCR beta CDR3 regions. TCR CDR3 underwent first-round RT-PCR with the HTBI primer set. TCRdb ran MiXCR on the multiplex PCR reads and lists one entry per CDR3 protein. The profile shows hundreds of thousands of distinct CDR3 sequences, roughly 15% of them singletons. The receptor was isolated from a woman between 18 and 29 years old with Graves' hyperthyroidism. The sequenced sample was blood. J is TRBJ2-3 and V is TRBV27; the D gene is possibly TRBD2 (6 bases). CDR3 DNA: TGTGCCAGCAGCGAGACTAGGGCCCGTAATACGCAGTATTTT. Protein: CASSETRARNTQYF.